One sample yielded the 2 T cell receptor beta chains listed below, sequenced in a study of blood T cell repertoires in COVID-19. Repertoires were generated with immunoSEQ multiplex PCR, while TCRdb's copy carries only in-frame clones and drops some. The table lists tens of thousands of clones, 84% of them singletons. Material for sequencing was peripheral blood. Every receptor here comes from a man in his sixties or seventies with acute or convalescent COVID-19.

V is TRBV3-1 (or the pseudogene TRBV3-2) and J is TRBJ1-5, with 12 bases lining up with TRBD1. Per germline, CDR1 LGHDT and CDR2 YNNKEL (reference sequence). There are 16 residues in the CDR3. Trimming cost V 3 bases and J 4 bases; bases outside gene matches: 4. The CDR3 DNA is TGTGCCAGCAGCCAGGGGACAGGGGGCGGGAATCAGCCCCAGCATTTT. It specifies CASSQGTGGGNQPQHF.

Only one count was recorded for this clone. V is TRBV9 and J is TRBJ1-2; 8 positions agree with TRBD1. This CDR3 has 15 residues. Trimming at V came to 3 bases and at J to 8 bases, leaving 12 bases not matched to a gene. Germline-derived CDR1 and CDR2 are SGDLS and YYNGEE. CDR3 region: CASSGTGKVDRGYTF. Here the CDR3 DNA reads TGTGCCAGCAGCGGGACAGGGAAGGTGGATCGGGGCTACACCTTC.